The clone carrying this T cell receptor beta chain was seen a few times. This record belongs to a study of molecular identifiers for immune sequencing clone quantification. TCRdb used MiXCR to reprocess the PCR reads, holding one entry per CDR3 protein. The sample lists hundreds of thousands of distinct CDR3 sequences, 25% seen once, with around 0.78% in the top ten. The germline V and J ends were trimmed by 7 bases and 0 bases, with 12 bases remaining between them. Germline V gene sequence: CDR1 MDHEN, CDR2 SYDVKM. The CDR3 extends over 14 amino acids. This TCR was recovered from a human donor in good health. Some libraries in this study had Jurkat cell RNA spiked in. Sequencing was performed on naive CD8+ T cells from blood, with Jurkat cell RNA spiked in. Subset meaning: FACS-sorted CD8+CD4-CCR7+CD45RA+ naive T cells. This chain connects TRBV28 to TRBJ1-1, with D maybe TRBD1 (5 bases). CDR3 protein: CASNWDGLNTEAFF. Here the CDR3 DNA reads TGTGCCAGCAATTGGGACGGATTGAACACTGAAGCTTTCTTT.